These 26 T cell receptor beta chains originate from one sample sequenced in a study of graft-versus-host responses after intestinal transplantation. Processed graft tissue released its intraepithelial and lamina propria lymphocytes. Using immunoSEQ multiplex PCR, the repertoire was profiled, and TCRdb retains in-frame clones only, with some absent. The table lists about 60,000 clones, about nine tenths of them singletons. Material: ileum tissue, obtained less than 400 days after transplant. These receptors all stem from a human patient who received an intestinal transplant, so some T cells may come from the graft donor.

The chain has TRBV19 and TRBJ1-2; D is perhaps TRBD1 (6 bases). Per germline, CDR1 LNHDA and CDR2 SQIVND (reference sequence). V dropped 0 bases and J dropped 6 bases, with 14 bases sitting between them. This CDR3 is 15 amino acids long. CDR3 residues: CASSIDLRGGDGYTF. CDR3 bases: TGTGCCAGTAGTATAGATCTAAGGGGGGGTGATGGCTACACCTTC.

This clone was picked up one time. The V gene is TRBV28, the J gene TRBJ2-3; TRBD1 matches at 8 bases. The V segment lost 3 bases and the J segment 3 bases; nucleotides outside the gene matches: 11. CDR1 and CDR2 (germline): MDHEN, SYDVKM. The CDR3 is 17 amino acids. The DNA for the CDR3 is TGTGCCAGCAGTTTTGAGGCAGGGGGCTGGATGACAGATACGCAGTATTTT. Protein sequence: CASSFEAGGWMTDTQYF. Drawing the rest from reference TRBV28 and TRBJ2-3, the complete variable domain is DVKVTQSSRYLVKRTGEKVFLECVQDMDHENMFWYRQDPGLGLRLIYFSYDVKMKEKGDIPEGYSVSREKKERFSLILESASTNQTSMYLCASSFEAGGWMTDTQYFGPGTRLTVL.

The rearrangement links TRBV13 to TRBJ2-5; D may be TRBD2 (5 bases). The CDR3 is 12 residues long. Germline CDR1 reads PRHDT; CDR2 reads FYEKMQ (reference sequence). V dropped 2 bases and J dropped 4 bases, with 5 bases sitting between them. As DNA, the CDR3 is TGTGCCAGCAGCTTACGGGGAGAGACCCAGTACTTC. This encodes CASSLRGETQYF. Full variable domain (rest looked up from reference TRBV13 and TRBJ2-5): AAGVIQSPRHLIKEKRETATLKCYPIPRHDTVYWYQQGPGQDPQFLISFYEKMQSDKGSIPDRFSAQQFSDYHSELNMSSLELGDSALYFCASSLRGETQYFGPGTRLLVL.

This chain uses TRBV7-8 with TRBJ1-1; no clear D gene. V lost 2 bases to trimming and J lost 0 bases, with 4 bases between them. This CDR3 region has 13 residues. Germline V lookup: CDR1 SGHVS, CDR2 FQNEAQ. CDR3 DNA: TGTGCCAGCAGCTTAAGGATGAACACTGAAGCTTTCTTT. It is translated as CASSLRMNTEAFF.

CDR3 residues: CASAPDSSYEQYF. The CDR3 DNA reads TGTGCCAGCGCCCCGGACAGTTCCTACGAGCAGTACTTC. This chain links TRBV9 with TRBJ2-7, with D possibly being TRBD1 (6 bases). The ends were cut back, 7 bases at V and 1 base at J, with 12 bases in the middle. Germline V gene data show CDR1 as SGDLS and CDR2 as YYNGEE. This CDR3 region has 13 residues.

The chain employs TRBV2 and TRBJ2-2; TRBD2 matches at 9 bases. Unmatched junction bases numbered 9, after V lost 6 bases and J lost 4 bases. The CDR3 spans 16 residues. Looked up from germline, CDR1 is SNHLY and CDR2 is FYNNEI. The CDR3 DNA follows: TGTGCCAGCAGCCGCCCGCTAGCGGGAATCACCGGGGAGCTGTTTTTT. Translated, it gives CASSRPLAGITGELFF.

The chain employs TRBV5-1 and TRBJ2-7; D is unclear. CDR1 and CDR2 from the germline V gene are SGHRS and YFSETQ. V was pared by 3 bases and J by 2 bases, with 9 bases between. The CDR3 covers 13 residues. In DNA, the CDR3 is TGCGCCAGCAGCTGGCAAGGAGCCTACGAGCAGTACTTC. Protein: CASSWQGAYEQYF. The variable domain in full, completed from reference TRBV5-1 and TRBJ2-7, reads KAGVTQTPRYLIKTRGQQVTLSCSPISGHRSVSWYQQTPGQGLQFLFEYFSETQRNKGNFPGRFSGRQFSNSRSEMNVSTLELGDSALYLCASSWQGAYEQYFGPGTRLTVT.

This clone was detected once. This chain connects TRBV6-6 to TRBJ1-1, with D uncertain. The CDR3 has 16 amino acids. From germline, CDR1 is MNHNY and CDR2 SVGAGI (reference sequence). Trimming stripped 6 bases from V and 3 bases from J, with 20 bases between. The CDR3 region is CASRIWEVVKDTEAFF. The CDR3 DNA sequence: TGTGCCAGCAGGATTTGGGAGGTGGTGAAGGACACTGAAGCTTTCTTT.

This sequence joins TRBV4-2 and TRBJ2-3; 10 nucleotides align to TRBD1. V shed 3 bases, J shed 6 bases, and the junction held 6 bases outside the gene matches. The CDR3 has 15 residues. Germline V gene sequence: CDR1 LGHNA, CDR2 YNFKEQ. In DNA, the CDR3 is TGTGCCAGCAGCCACGGGGACAGGGGTGTCGATACGCAGTATTTT. Encoded protein: CASSHGDRGVDTQYF.

This chain joins TRBV4-2 and TRBJ2-5; the D is unclear. V lost 0 bases, J lost 3 bases, and 11 bases lay in between. The germline V gene has CDR1 LGHNA and CDR2 YNFKEQ. The CDR3 runs 15 residues. CDR3 region: CASSQDPGREETQYF. In DNA form, the CDR3 reads TGTGCCAGCAGCCAAGATCCAGGTAGAGAAGAGACCCAGTACTTC.

In regard to this clone: Within the sample, other DNA sequences also encode this same CDR3. V usage is TRBV10-2 and J usage is TRBJ2-2; 12 positions agree with TRBD2. The V and J ends lost 4 bases and 6 bases, in that order; junction bases with no gene match: 9. In germline, CDR1 is WSHSY, CDR2 SAAADI. The CDR3 runs 17 residues. The CDR3 loop is CASSGTSGALRAGELFF. The DNA of the CDR3 is TGCGCCAGCAGTGGGACTAGCGGGGCTTTAAGGGCCGGGGAGCTGTTTTTT.

As DNA, the CDR3 is TGTGCTAGTGGTTCATCATGGACTAGCGGGTCTCCTACTGAGCGAGATACGCAGTATTTT. Translation gives CASGSSWTSGSPTERDTQYF. The gene calls are TRBV12-5 and TRBJ2-3, with 11 bases that match TRBD2. J gave up 5 bases and V 4 bases, and 20 bases lay outside the gene matches. Germline values: CDR1 LGHNT, CDR2 FRNRAP. The CDR3 spans 20 residues.

The chain uses TRBV28 and TRBJ2-5, with D possibly being TRBD1 (5 bases). The J call may be incorrect, as the DNA end agrees better with TRBJ2-7. Germline V gives CDR1 MDHEN, CDR2 SYDVKM. The CDR3 runs to 13 residues. CDR3 in DNA: TGTGCCAGCTCCGACAGCCCTCGGGACGAGCAGTACTTC. Protein sequence: CASSDSPRDEQYF.

J is TRBJ2-1 and V is TRBV5-1, with 7 bases matching TRBD2. Germline V CDR1 and CDR2: SGHRS, YFSETQ. There are 18 residues in the CDR3. J gave up 3 bases and V 4 bases, and 16 bases lay outside the gene matches. DNA for the CDR3: TGCGCCAGCAGCCCCTACCGCCAGGCTAGCGGATACTACAATGAGCAGTTCTTC. It codes for CASSPYRQASGYYNEQFF. Looking up the rest from reference TRBV5-1 and TRBJ2-1 gives the full variable domain: KAGVTQTPRYLIKTRGQQVTLSCSPISGHRSVSWYQQTPGQGLQFLFEYFSETQRNKGNFPGRFSGRQFSNSRSEMNVSTLELGDSALYLCASSPYRQASGYYNEQFFGPGTRLTVL.

The chain is built from TRBV7-9 and TRBJ1-1; D remains unclear. Germline V lookup: CDR1 SEHNR, CDR2 FQNEAQ (reference sequence). CDR3 length: 13 residues. Trimming removed 3 bases from V and 5 bases from J, with 10 bases in between. Here the CDR3 reads CASSFQMWTEAFF. The CDR3 nucleotides read TGTGCCAGCAGCTTCCAAATGTGGACTGAAGCTTTCTTT.

The chain links TRBV7-2 to TRBJ2-5; the match to TRBD2 covers 11 bases. The trim removed 1 base at V and 5 bases at J, leaving 12 bases unmatched. The V gene's germline CDR1 is SGHTA and CDR2 FQGNSA. There are 18 residues in the CDR3. The CDR3 DNA reads as TGTGCCAGCAGCTTAGGGAATAGCGGGAGGGCCACGGGTGAGACCCAGTACTTC. This codes for CASSLGNSGRATGETQYF.

This clone was seen only once. The chain has TRBV9 and TRBJ2-7, with 8 bases fitting TRBD1. Germline assignment: CDR1 SGDLS and CDR2 YYNGEE. Trimming cost V 4 bases and J 5 bases; bases outside gene matches: 14. The CDR3 has 16 amino acids. For the CDR3, the DNA is TGTGCCAGCAGCAAACGATGGACAGGGTCGGGGGACGAGCAGTACTTC. It yields the protein CASSKRWTGSGDEQYF.

This sequence joins TRBV5-5 and TRBJ2-1; 10 bases are a match to TRBD2. Germline CDR1 SGHKS, CDR2 YYEKEE (reference sequence). The CDR3 loop spans 17 amino acids. V gave up 5 bases and J gave up 0 bases; unmatched junction bases: 8. CDR3 region: CASSFGLAASSYNEQFF. The CDR3 bases are TGTGCCAGCAGTTTCGGACTAGCGGCGAGCTCCTACAATGAGCAGTTCTTC.

This sequence joins TRBV4-2 and TRBJ2-1; D tentatively reads TRBD1 or TRBD2 (5 bases each). Per the germline V gene, CDR1 is LGHNA and CDR2 is YNFKEQ. The CDR3 has 16 residues. V was pared by 1 base and J by 0 bases, with 10 bases between. The CDR3 region is CASSQAGTSSYNEQFF. For the CDR3, the DNA is TGTGCCAGCAGCCAAGCCGGGACGTCCTCCTACAATGAGCAGTTCTTC.

The genes are TRBV4-1 and TRBJ1-2; tentative D call: TRBD1 (6 bases). The germline V gene has CDR1 MGHRA and CDR2 YSYEKL. Trimming shortened V by 0 bases and J by 8 bases, and 19 bases separated the two germline ends. This CDR3 is 16 amino acids long. The CDR3 DNA follows: TGCGCCAGCAGCCAAGAGGGGGGCACGGGTAGGGGCGGCTACACCTTC. It encodes CASSQEGGTGRGGYTF.

This clone was seen only once. The chain recombines TRBV28 with TRBJ2-5, with D uncertain. Germline loops: CDR1 MDHEN, CDR2 SYDVKM. The ends were cut back, 5 bases at V and 1 base at J, with 5 bases in the middle. This CDR3 has 12 residues. Written as DNA, the CDR3 is TGTGCCAGCAGTGAAGCCCAAGAGACCCAGTACTTC. Amino acids: CASSEAQETQYF.

This sequence joins TRBV29-1 and TRBJ2-1; D is possibly TRBD1 or TRBD2 (5 bases each). In germline, CDR1 is SQVTM, CDR2 ANQGSEA. The V end lost 6 bases, the J end lost 15 bases, and 21 bases lay between the germline ends. The CDR3 has 12 amino acids. CDR3 in DNA: TGCAGCGTGGCCGGGACCCCTGCGCGTCCGTTCTTC. Translation gives CSVAGTPARPFF.

Here the CDR3 reads CASSQAVAGGWGELFF. CDR3 in DNA: TGCGCCAGCAGCCAAGCGGTGGCAGGGGGTTGGGGGGAGCTGTTTTTT. The chain is built from TRBV4-1 and TRBJ2-2; 7 bases line up with TRBD1. The V and J ends lost 1 base and 8 bases, in that order; junction bases with no gene match: 10. Germline V lookup: CDR1 MGHRA, CDR2 YSYEKL. CDR3 length: 16 residues.

The chain uses TRBV2 and TRBJ2-5, with a tentative D call TRBD2 (5 bases). The CDR3 extends over 12 amino acids. The germline CDR1 and CDR2 sequences are SNHLY and FYNNEI. V shed 7 bases and J shed 1 base, with 7 bases lying between them. CDR3 DNA: TGTGCCAGCACGGGAAGCCAAGAGACCCAGTACTTC. Translated: CASTGSQETQYF.

Points on this clone: The same CDR3 is also encoded by other DNA sequences in this sample. The chain joins TRBV7-2 to TRBJ2-5; D call uncertain. Trimming shortened V by 1 base and J by 5 bases, and 11 bases separated the two germline ends. The CDR3 is 14 amino acids. Germline V gene lookup returns CDR1 SGHTA and CDR2 FQGNSA. Here the CDR3 reads CASSLGGSGETQYF. CDR3 sequence (DNA): TGTGCCAGCAGCTTAGGTGGTAGTGGGGAGACCCAGTACTTC.

Concerning this clone: At one boundary the junction diverges from the germline segment, which might be a read error. V usage is TRBV5-6 and J usage is TRBJ1-4; D ambiguous. Per germline, CDR1 SGHDT and CDR2 YYEEEE. The CDR3 has 14 amino acids. The CDR3 sequence: CASSYQVENGKLFF. The CDR3 DNA sequence: TGTGCCAGCAGTTACCAGGTGGAAAATGGAAAACTGTTTTTT.